Below, one TCR beta chain is given with its context. Its target is unknown. Sequencing was performed with immunoSEQ multiplex PCR; in TCRdb, only in-frame clones are kept and a portion is missing. The sample shows about 62,000 clones, approximately 88% of them seen only once. This entry belongs to a study of T cell repertoires in ileal Crohn's disease. For the study at large: 30% to 40% were active smokers at surgery; median disease duration was approximately 8.5 years. Overall study findings and caveats: Sorted CD8 T cells held more high-frequency clones than CD4.

Time point specified: neoterminal ileum biopsy at postoperative endoscopy, about 6 months after surgery. This TCR was sampled from an adult with Crohn's disease. Input material: ileal tissue.

The CDR3 coding sequence is TGTGCCAGCGAGAGAACAGGGGGCTGGGTTGGCTACACCTTC. Translated, it gives CASERTGGWVGYTF. This chain connects TRBV2 to TRBJ1-2; 9 nucleotides line up with TRBD1. Germline CDR1 is SNHLY and CDR2 is FYNNEI. The length of the CDR3 is 14 residues. With V trimmed by 8 bases and J by 7 bases, 11 bases remained unmatched.